The 27 T cell receptor beta chains below were found in one sample sequenced in a study of cytomegalovirus exposure and HLA in healthy donors. Both 60 Vbeta primers and 13 Jbeta primers went into the PCR. TCRdb's table, derived via immunoSEQ multiplex PCR, lists solely in-frame clones and lacks some. This sample carries approximately 100,000 clones, under 85% of them seen once, and the ten largest clones take approximately 7.7%. The sample was PBMCs. The origin of the receptors is a woman between 50 and 59 years old in good health and CMV-seropositive.

The J gene is TRBJ2-7, the V gene TRBV5-1; 7 nucleotides line up with TRBD1. Trimming at V came to 2 bases and at J to 3 bases, leaving 5 bases not matched to a gene. This CDR3 is built from 14 residues. Looked up from germline, CDR1 is SGHRS and CDR2 is YFSETQ. The CDR3 nucleotides read TGCGCCAGCAGCTTCCGGACAGGACACTACGAGCAGTACTTC. It translates to CASSFRTGHYEQYF.

The chain employs TRBV4-1 and TRBJ2-5; 12 bases agree with TRBD2. The V gene end was trimmed by 1 base and the J gene end by 2 bases; junction bases not matched to a gene: 11. The germline V gene has CDR1 MGHRA and CDR2 YSYEKL. The length of the CDR3 is 19 residues. CDR3 sequence: CASSQVLRLAGDSQETQYF. The CDR3 DNA reads as TGCGCCAGCAGCCAAGTCCTTCGACTAGCGGGGGACTCACAAGAGACCCAGTACTTC.

The chain couples TRBV15 to TRBJ2-7; perhaps TRBD2 as D (5 bases). CDR3 length equals 14 residues. From germline, CDR1 is LNHNV and CDR2 YYDKDF (reference sequence). The V end was cut by 0 bases, the J end by 2 bases, with 8 bases between. The CDR3 bases are TGTGCCACCAGCAGAGATTGGCGGGCCTACGAGCAGTACTTC. Protein sequence: CATSRDWRAYEQYF. Full variable domain (remainder filled in from reference TRBV15 and TRBJ2-7): DAMVIQNPRYQVTQFGKPVTLSCSQTLNHNVMYWYQQKSSQAPKLLFHYYDKDFNNEADTPDNFQSRRPNTSFCFLDIRSPGLGDTAMYLCATSRDWRAYEQYFGPGTRLTVT.

This chain connects TRBV2 to TRBJ2-5; D is possibly TRBD1 (5 bases). V dropped 5 bases and J dropped 5 bases, with 9 bases sitting between them. The CDR3 has 12 residues. Germline lookup yields CDR1 SNHLY and CDR2 FYNNEI. The CDR3 here is CASSQGRETQYF. Here the CDR3 DNA reads TGTGCCAGCAGTCAGGGTCGCGAGACCCAGTACTTC.

The chain joins TRBV28 to TRBJ2-1; no reliable D call. The CDR3 sequence is 12 residues long. Germline V gene lookup returns CDR1 MDHEN and CDR2 SYDVKM. Between the trimmed V and J ends, which lost 2 bases and 8 bases, there was a span of 7 bases. CDR3 sequence reads: CASSLRSDEQFF. The CDR3 bases are TGTGCCAGCAGTTTAAGGAGCGATGAGCAGTTCTTC.

V is TRBV7-7 and J is TRBJ2-2, with D possibly TRBD1 on 6 matching bases. Looked up from germline, CDR1 is SSHAT and CDR2 is FNYEAQ (reference sequence). The V end lost 1 base, the J end lost 1 base, and 7 bases lay between the germline ends. CDR3 length equals 15 residues. The CDR3 DNA reads as TGTGCCAGCAGCTTAGGGACAGTGAACACCGGGGAGCTGTTTTTT. Protein: CASSLGTVNTGELFF.

V and J are TRBV5-4 and TRBJ2-7, with 8 bases matching TRBD1. The V segment lost 3 bases and the J segment 7 bases; nucleotides outside the gene matches: 9. Germline V lookup: CDR1 SGHNT, CDR2 YYREEE (reference sequence). The length of the CDR3 is 14 residues. DNA for the CDR3: TGTGCCAGCAGCTCCCGGGACAGGACTGGGGAGCAGTACTTC. Encoded protein: CASSSRDRTGEQYF.

This clone was seen a few times. The V call is TRBV5-1, the J call TRBJ1-5, with D tentatively TRBD1 (5 bases). Trimming cost V 0 bases and J 3 bases, with 7 bases left between them. Germline V lookup: CDR1 SGHRS, CDR2 YFSETQ. This CDR3 is 14 amino acids long. Here the CDR3 reads CASSLGDFNQPQHF. In DNA form, the CDR3 reads TGCGCCAGCAGCTTGGGGGACTTCAATCAGCCCCAGCATTTT.

The chain joins TRBV18 to TRBJ2-7, with TRBD1 identical over 10 bases. The J segment lost 4 bases and the V segment lost 2 bases, leaving 5 bases of the junction unmatched. The germline gives CDR1 KGHSH, CDR2 LQKENI. The CDR3 length is 15 residues. CDR3: CASSPTGTGDYEQYF. Here the CDR3 DNA reads TGTGCCAGCTCACCAACTGGGACAGGGGATTACGAGCAGTACTTC.

The chain recombines TRBV4-3 with TRBJ2-7; D unclear. Germline V lookup: CDR1 LGHNA, CDR2 YSLEER. The CDR3 loop spans 13 amino acids. V dropped 3 bases and J dropped 3 bases, with 9 bases sitting between them. CDR3 sequence: CASSQWSNYEQYF. CDR3 in DNA: TGCGCCAGCAGCCAGTGGTCTAACTACGAGCAGTACTTC.

The rearrangement uses TRBV19 and TRBJ2-7; TRBD1 matches at 7 bases. CDR1 is LNHDA and CDR2 is SQIVND in the germline V gene (reference sequence). The V segment lost 7 bases and the J segment 2 bases; nucleotides outside the gene matches: 5. The CDR3 extends over 13 amino acids. The DNA of the CDR3 is TGTGCCAGTACCCCCGGGACAGCCTACGAGCAGTACTTC. Protein: CASTPGTAYEQYF.

V gene TRBV7-2 combines with J gene TRBJ1-2; no clear D. Germline loops: CDR1 SGHTA, CDR2 FQGNSA. V was clipped by 5 bases and J by 2 bases, with 9 bases between them. This CDR3 is built from 13 residues. CDR3 in amino acids: CASSLILNYGYTF. In DNA form, the CDR3 reads TGTGCCAGCAGCCTTATACTCAACTATGGCTACACCTTC.

The rearrangement joins TRBV7-8 to TRBJ1-1; maybe TRBD1 (6 bases). The germline CDR1 and CDR2 sequences are SGHVS and FQNEAQ. Deletions cut 5 bases from V and 4 bases from J, with 17 bases between. There are 15 residues in the CDR3. The CDR3 DNA reads TGTGCCAGCAGCCTACCCTCAGGGGAGGGCACTGAAGCTTTCTTT. Translated: CASSLPSGEGTEAFF.

The sample holds a few counts of this clone. V usage is TRBV27 and J usage is TRBJ2-5; 7 nucleotides match TRBD1. Germline CDR1 MNHEY, CDR2 SMNVEV (reference sequence). CDR3 length: 14 residues. The ends lost 3 bases at V and 0 bases at J; junction bases unmatched: 1. CDR3 coding DNA: TGTGCCAGCAGTTTGGGACAGTACCAAGAGACCCAGTACTTC. Protein sequence: CASSLGQYQETQYF.

The genes are TRBV20-1 and TRBJ1-2; TRBD1 matches 10 bases. The V segment lost 7 bases and the J segment 8 bases; nucleotides outside the gene matches: 4. Looked up from germline, CDR1 is DFQATT and CDR2 is SNEGSKA (reference sequence). The CDR3 runs 11 residues. CDR3 nucleotides: TGCAGTGTCCCGACAGGGGGCGGCTACACCTTC. Its protein is CSVPTGGGYTF.

This CDR3 is CASSFRGEQYF. The CDR3 nucleotides are TGTGCCAGCAGCTTTCGGGGCGAGCAGTACTTC. The V and J genes are TRBV5-4 and TRBJ2-7, with D tentatively TRBD2 (5 bases). The germline gives CDR1 SGHNT, CDR2 YYREEE (reference sequence). The CDR3 covers 11 residues. Trimming removed 2 bases at V and 6 bases at J, with 6 bases between.

This sequence joins TRBV27 and TRBJ2-3; D is perhaps TRBD1 (5 bases). This CDR3 comprises 14 residues. V gave up 3 bases and J gave up 2 bases, with 9 bases separating them. The germline CDR1 and CDR2 sequences are MNHEY and SMNVEV (reference sequence). The CDR3 nucleotides read TGTGCCAGCAGTTTGAAACAGGCCACAGATACGCAGTATTTT. This encodes CASSLKQATDTQYF.

This clone was recorded once. The chain uses TRBV12-5 and TRBJ1-5; no firm D call. Looked up from germline, CDR1 is LGHNT and CDR2 is FRNRAP. Trimming removed 3 bases from V and 2 bases from J, with 5 bases in between. The CDR3 length is 13 residues. CDR3 sequence reads: CASGLSGNQPQHF. CDR3 bases: TGTGCTAGTGGTTTAAGCGGCAATCAGCCCCAGCATTTT.

The chain couples TRBV10-3 to TRBJ1-1; no clear D. The CDR3 consists of 14 residues. With 0 bases removed from V and 5 bases from J, the gap between germline ends came to 10 bases. The V gene's germline CDR1 is ENHRY and CDR2 SYGVKD. CDR3 sequence: CAISESRARTEAFF. CDR3 in DNA: TGTGCCATCAGTGAGTCGAGGGCGAGGACTGAAGCTTTCTTT.

The chain combines TRBV21-1 with TRBJ1-1; the DNA was not compared with TRBD1, the D call given in the table. TRBV21-1 is marked as a pseudogene. CDR3 length: 15 amino acids. The CDR3 reads CASSSGGQGNTEAFF. The CDR3, as DNA: TGTGCCAGCAGCTCGGGGGGACAGGGGAACACTGAAGCTTTCTTT.

This CDR3 is CASSYDRGLGYTF. The CDR3 DNA follows: TGTGCCAGCAGCTATGACAGGGGGCTAGGCTACACCTTC. This chain uses TRBV9 with TRBJ1-2; 10 bases line up with TRBD1. Trimming cost V 4 bases and J 8 bases; bases outside gene matches: 5. CDR1 SGDLS and CDR2 YYNGEE come from the germline V gene. The CDR3 has 13 amino acids.

The chain combines TRBV7-9 with TRBJ2-7, with D tentatively TRBD2 (6 bases). With 3 bases removed from V and 3 bases from J, the gap between germline ends came to 12 bases. CDR3 length: 14 amino acids. Germline CDR1 and CDR2: SEHNR and FQNEAQ (reference sequence). CDR3 loop: CASSFLGGSYEQYF. CDR3 DNA sequence: TGTGCCAGCAGCTTCCTGGGGGGTAGCTACGAGCAGTACTTC.

The rearrangement joins TRBV25-1 to TRBJ1-2; the D gene is possibly TRBD1 (6 bases). CDR3 length: 14 amino acids. V dropped 2 bases and J dropped 7 bases, with 14 bases sitting between them. From germline, CDR1 is MGHDK and CDR2 SYGVNS. Here the CDR3 DNA reads TGTGCCAGCAGTGAACCAGGGGAAGGACCTGGCTACACCTTC. It codes for CASSEPGEGPGYTF.

The CDR3 here is CASSQDDAGTGDTQYF. The CDR3 region has the DNA TGCGCCAGCAGCCAAGATGATGCGGGTACAGGGGATACGCAGTATTTT. The chain recombines TRBV4-1 with TRBJ2-3; D is possibly TRBD1 (6 bases). Trimming left V 0 bases short and J 6 bases short, with 16 bases between. The germline V gene encodes CDR1 MGHRA and CDR2 YSYEKL. This CDR3 has 16 residues.

V is TRBV19 and J is TRBJ2-1; weak D call: TRBD2 (6 bases). The V gene's germline CDR1 is LNHDA and CDR2 SQIVND (reference sequence). V was trimmed by 1 base and J by 0 bases, leaving 10 bases between them. CDR3 length equals 16 residues. The CDR3 region is CASSIAGDSSYNEQFF. In DNA, the CDR3 is TGTGCCAGTAGTATAGCGGGGGATAGCTCCTACAATGAGCAGTTCTTC. The variable domain in full, with the rest retrieved from reference TRBV19 and TRBJ2-1, is DGGITQSPKYLFRKEGQNVTLSCEQNLNHDAMYWYRQDPGQGLRLIYYSQIVNDFQKGDIAEGYSVSREKKESFPLTVTSAQKNPTAFYLCASSIAGDSSYNEQFFGPGTRLTVL.

The gene calls are TRBV11-2 and TRBJ2-7; TRBD2 matches at 8 bases. V lost 2 bases and J lost 4; bases outside the gene matches: 1. Looked up from germline, CDR1 is SGHAT and CDR2 is FQNNGV. The CDR3 extends over 13 amino acids. In DNA form, the CDR3 reads TGTGCCAGCAGCTTACGGGGGGGGTACGAGCAGTACTTC. Protein: CASSLRGGYEQYF. The complete variable domain, with remaining parts taken from reference TRBV11-2 and TRBJ2-7, reads EAGVAQSPRYKIIEKRQSVAFWCNPISGHATLYWYQQILGQGPKLLIQFQNNGVVDDSQLPKDRFSAERLKGVDSTLKIQPAKLEDSAVYLCASSLRGGYEQYFGPGTRLTVT.

J is TRBJ1-2 and V is TRBV5-6; D may be TRBD1 (6 bases). Trimming removed 5 bases from V and 3 bases from J, with 14 bases in between. The CDR3 is 14 residues long. Germline values: CDR1 SGHDT, CDR2 YYEEEE. The chain's CDR3 is CASSGSSGDYGYTF. CDR3 nucleotide sequence: TGTGCCAGCAGTGGGAGCTCAGGGGACTATGGCTACACCTTC.